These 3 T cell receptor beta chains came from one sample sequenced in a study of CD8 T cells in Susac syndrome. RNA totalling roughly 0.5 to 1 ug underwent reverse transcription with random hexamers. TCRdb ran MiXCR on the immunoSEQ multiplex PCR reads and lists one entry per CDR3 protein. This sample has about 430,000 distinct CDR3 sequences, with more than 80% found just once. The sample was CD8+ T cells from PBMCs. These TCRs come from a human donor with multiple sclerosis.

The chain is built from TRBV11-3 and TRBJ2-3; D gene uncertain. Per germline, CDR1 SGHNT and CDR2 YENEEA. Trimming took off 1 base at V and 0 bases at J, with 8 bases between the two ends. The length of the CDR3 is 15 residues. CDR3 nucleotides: TGTGCCAGCAGCTTAGGGGCAACGAGCACAGATACGCAGTATTTT. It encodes CASSLGATSTDTQYF.

The CDR3 nucleotides read TGTGCCAGCAGCCTTGCTTACAGTGCTAGCACAGATACGCAGTATTTT. This gives the protein CASSLAYSASTDTQYF. The V and J genes are TRBV7-8 and TRBJ2-3; no definite D call. Trimming removed 5 bases from V and 0 bases from J, with 15 bases in between. Germline CDR1 SGHVS, CDR2 FQNEAQ. The CDR3 spans 16 residues.

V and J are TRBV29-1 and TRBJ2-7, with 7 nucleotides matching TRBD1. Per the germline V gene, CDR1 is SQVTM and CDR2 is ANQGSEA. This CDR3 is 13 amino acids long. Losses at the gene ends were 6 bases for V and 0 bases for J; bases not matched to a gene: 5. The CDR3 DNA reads TGCAGCGTCATGACAGGGCTCTCCTACGAGCAGTACTTC. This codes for CSVMTGLSYEQYF.